The rows below give T cell receptor beta chains drawn from one sample of a study of blood T cell repertoires in COVID-19. Sequenced by immunoSEQ multiplex PCR; TCRdb stores in-frame clones only, minus some. The sample has 150,000 to 200,000 clones; around 87% are singletons. What was sequenced was peripheral blood. Receptors were obtained from a man between 60 and 75 years old with COVID-19, enrolled during active disease. Each CDR3 is given with its conserved first and last residue. The D gene is left open where the match is weak. Not all rows give a size; the values are once, few, many and, for expanded clones, a class.

j_call clone_size v_call d_call cdr3_nt cdr3_aa
TRBJ1-6 NA TRBV7-3 NA TGTGCCAGCAGCTTAACGCAGGGGAATTCACCCCTCCACTTT CASSLTQGNSPLHF
TRBJ1-1 NA TRBV10-3 TRBD1 TGTGCCATCAGGTCTCCGGGACAGGGAGGGACTGAAGCTTTCTTT CAIRSPGQGGTEAFF
TRBJ1-2 NA TRBV19 TRBD1 TGTGCCAGCCTCATAGGGACAGGGTTGCAGTATGGCTACACCTTC CASLIGTGLQYGYTF
TRBJ1-2 NA TRBV29-1 NA TGCAGCGTTCTAGACCCCAATCTTTATGGCTACACCTTC CSVLDPNLYGYTF
TRBJ2-7 NA TRBV7-2 NA TGTGCCAGCAGCTTAGAGGGGGGGCCGGGCTACGAGCAGTACTTC CASSLEGGPGYEQYF
TRBJ1-2 NA TRBV27 NA TGTGCCAGCGGCCCTCTCCCGGGGGGGGGCGGCTATGGCTACACCTTC CASGPLPGGGGYGYTF
TRBJ1-5 NA TRBV19 TRBD1 TGTGCCAGTAGTACTGCCGGACAGGGGCGTCAGCCCCAGCATTTT CASSTAGQGRQPQHF
TRBJ2-3 NA TRBV9 TRBD1 TGTGCCAGCAGCGCCGGGACAGGGGGGCGGAATACGCAGTATTTT CASSAGTGGRNTQYF
TRBJ2-2 NA TRBV3-1/TRBV3-2 TRBD1 TGTGCCAGCAGCCTACAGGGGGGCCCCTACACCGGGGAGCTGTTTTTT CASSLQGGPYTGELFF
TRBJ2-7 NA TRBV2 TRBD1 TGTGCCAGCAATAAACCGACAGGGGAGGACGAGCAGTACTTC CASNKPTGEDEQYF
TRBJ2-5 many TRBV2 NA TGTGCCAGCAGTGAAGGTGCGGTGGAGACCCAGTACTTC CASSEGAVETQYF
TRBJ2-3 NA TRBV5-6 TRBD2 TGTGCCAGCAGCCACAGGACTAGCGGGGGGCCAGGACTCACAGATACGCAGTATTTT CASSHRTSGGPGLTDTQYF
TRBJ1-2 NA TRBV3-1/TRBV3-2 NA TGTGCCAGCAGCCAGGGAGGCGGCTACACCTTC CASSQGGGYTF
TRBJ2-1 NA TRBV10-3 NA TGTGCCATCAGCGGGTCCCCGAACCTCTACAATGAGCAGTTCTTC CAISGSPNLYNEQFF
TRBJ1-2 NA TRBV11-2 TRBD1 TGTGCCAGCAGCTTACTTTGGGACAGCTTATCCTACACCTTC CASSLLWDSLSYTF
TRBJ1-5 NA TRBV27 NA TGTGCCAGCAGGCCCACAAGACAGATACTAGCCGGACAGCCCCAGCATTTT CASRPTRQILAGQPQHF
TRBJ2-7 once TRBV28 NA TGTGCCAGCAGTCAGACCTTGACAGGTTACCTCTACGAGCAGTACTTC CASSQTLTGYLYEQYF
TRBJ1-4 once TRBV7-9 NA TGTGCCAGCGCCCCATCCCCGGCTAATGAAAAACTGTTTTTT CASAPSPANEKLFF
TRBJ2-1 NA TRBV30 TRBD2 TGTGCCTGGAGGTGGGTAGCGGGCGCGAATGAGCAGTTCTTC CAWRWVAGANEQFF
TRBJ1-4 NA TRBV4-3 TRBD1 TGCGCCAGCAGCCTTACAGGGGGCACTAATGAAAAACTGTTTTTT CASSLTGGTNEKLFF
TRBJ1-2 NA TRBV27 NA TGTGCCAGCAGTTTAAGCAGGGGTTGGGATGGCTACACCTTC CASSLSRGWDGYTF
TRBJ1-1 NA TRBV7-2 NA TGTGCCAGCAGCTTAGCGTTCGGGGTTTCCACTGAAGCTTTCTTT CASSLAFGVSTEAFF
TRBJ1-1 NA TRBV4-1 TRBD1 TGCGCCAGCAGCCCCCGGGACAGGGACGGCCTCTCGAGGAACACTGAAGCTTTCTTT CASSPRDRDGLSRNTEAFF
TRBJ1-2 NA TRBV12-3/TRBV12-4 NA TGTGCCAGCAGGGCCGATTTTAACTATGGCTACACCTTC CASRADFNYGYTF
TRBJ1-4 NA TRBV18 TRBD1 TGTGCCAGCTCACCGGGGGACAGGGCGACTAATGAAAAACTGTTTTTT CASSPGDRATNEKLFF
TRBJ2-7 NA TRBV2 TRBD1 TGTGCCAGCAGCCGACAGGGGTACGAGCAGTACTTC CASSRQGYEQYF
TRBJ2-3 NA TRBV7-8 TRBD2 TGTGCCAGCACTAAGGACTCTAGCGGGAACACAGATACGCAGTATTTT CASTKDSSGNTDTQYF
TRBJ1-2 NA TRBV27 NA TGTGCCAGCAGGGCAGACTCTGGCTATGGCTACACCTTC CASRADSGYGYTF
TRBJ2-7 NA TRBV7-9 TRBD2 TGTGCCAGCAGCCCACAGACTAGCGGGAGCTACGAGCAGTACTTC CASSPQTSGSYEQYF
TRBJ1-3 NA TRBV14 NA TGTGCCAGCAGCCAAATTCAGGCTGGAAACACCATATATTTT CASSQIQAGNTIYF
TRBJ1-1 NA TRBV10-3 NA TGTGCCATCAGTGACCTGGACGGGAGCACTGAAGCTTTCTTT CAISDLDGSTEAFF
TRBJ2-3 NA TRBV10-3 TRBD2 TGTGCCATCGGCGCGCGGGAGCCTCCGTATACGCAGTATTTT CAIGAREPPYTQYF